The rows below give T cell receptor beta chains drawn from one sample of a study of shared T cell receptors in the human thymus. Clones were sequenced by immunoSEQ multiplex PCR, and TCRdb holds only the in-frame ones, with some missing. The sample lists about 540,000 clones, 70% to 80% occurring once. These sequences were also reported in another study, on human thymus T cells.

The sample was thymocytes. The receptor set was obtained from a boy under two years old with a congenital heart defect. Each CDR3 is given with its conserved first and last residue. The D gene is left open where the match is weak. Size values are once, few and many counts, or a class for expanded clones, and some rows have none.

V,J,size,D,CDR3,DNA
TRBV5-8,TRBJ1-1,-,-,CASTVASPSGNTEAFF,TGTGCCAGCACCGTAGCTTCTCCTTCCGGGAACACTGAAGCTTTCTTT
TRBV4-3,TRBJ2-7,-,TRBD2,CASSLKQSGGRVYEQYF,TGCGCCAGCAGCCTCAAACAGAGCGGCGGGAGGGTCTACGAGCAGTACTTC
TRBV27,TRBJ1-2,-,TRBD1,CASSTTGGDYHGYTF,TGTGCCAGCAGCACGACAGGGGGCGACTACCATGGCTACACCTTC
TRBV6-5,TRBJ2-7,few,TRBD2,CASRPPSGSSGQYF,TGTGCCAGCAGGCCTCCTAGCGGGAGCAGTGGGCAGTACTTC
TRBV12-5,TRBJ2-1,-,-,CASGLARDNEQFF,TGTGCTAGTGGTTTGGCACGCGACAATGAGCAGTTCTTC
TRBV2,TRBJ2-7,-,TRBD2,CASRELAGAGEQYF,TGTGCCAGCAGGGAGCTAGCGGGAGCGGGCGAGCAGTACTTC
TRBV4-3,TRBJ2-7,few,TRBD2,CASSQGIAGPTYEQYF,TGCGCCAGCAGCCAGGGGATAGCGGGTCCAACCTACGAGCAGTACTTC
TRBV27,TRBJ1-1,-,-,CASSLKGWGAEAFF,TGTGCCAGCAGTTTAAAGGGGTGGGGCGCTGAAGCTTTCTTT
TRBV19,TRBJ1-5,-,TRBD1,CASSPTGQGYQPQHF,TGTGCCAGTAGTCCCACGGGACAGGGCTATCAGCCCCAGCATTTT
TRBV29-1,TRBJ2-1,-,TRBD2,CSGERDYNEQFF,TGCAGCGGGGAGCGGGACTACAATGAGCAGTTCTTC
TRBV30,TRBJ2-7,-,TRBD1,CAWVASTGMKYEQYF,TGTGCCTGGGTGGCCTCGACAGGGATGAAGTACGAGCAGTACTTC
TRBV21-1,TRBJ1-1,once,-,CASSTRGRWLNTEAFF,TGTGCCAGCAGCACCCGAGGGAGGTGGTTAAACACTGAAGCTTTCTTT
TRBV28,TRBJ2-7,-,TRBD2,CASRRLAAYEQYF,TGTGCCAGCCGGCGGCTAGCGGCCTACGAGCAGTACTTC
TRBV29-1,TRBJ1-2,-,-,CSVPGSRRNYGYTF,TGCAGCGTTCCCGGGTCCCGTCGGAACTATGGCTACACCTTC
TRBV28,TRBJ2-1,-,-,CASSFSRADSSYNEQFF,TGTGCCAGCAGTTTTTCGCGGGCCGATTCCTCCTACAATGAGCAGTTCTTC